The clone carrying this T cell receptor (beta chain) was seen only a few times. The record originates from a study of memory CD8 T cells in hepatitis C reinfection. V lost 0 bases, J lost 4 bases, and 10 bases lay in between. This CDR3 has 14 amino acids. Germline V gene lookup returns CDR1 SGHNT and CDR2 YYREEE (reference sequence). Regarding time point: late/post reinfection, 12 to 24 weeks after detection. No in vitro expansion preceded TCR sequencing of the sorted cells. Assay: immunoSEQ multiplex PCR; the TCRdb copy retains only in-frame clones and omits some. The data show 45,000 to 50,000 clones, with 75% to 90% seen just once and 0.72% held by the top ten.

The receptor was derived from a man between 18 and 29 years old with hepatitis C virus infection. Sequenced material: naive CD8+ T cells sorted from blood. The genes are TRBV5-4 and TRBJ1-1; the D gene is possibly TRBD1 (5 bases). In nucleotides, the CDR3 is TGTGCCAGCAGCTTGGGGCAGGGAGGCACTGAAGCTTTCTTT. Protein sequence: CASSLGQGGTEAFF. The full variable domain, with the rest looked up from reference TRBV5-4 and TRBJ1-1, is ETGVTQSPTHLIKTRGQQVTLRCSSQSGHNTVSWYQQALGQGPQFIFQYYREEENGRGNFPPRFSGLQFPNYSSELNVNALELDDSALYLCASSLGQGGTEAFFGQGTRLTVV.